This T cell receptor beta chain originates from a study of regulatory T cells in long-lasting Graves disease. Time point reported: newly diagnosed GD, antithyroid drugs for less than 3 months. From RNA extracted from PBMCs, the TCR library was made. This clonotype was observed at least ten times. Arm-PCR of CDR3 regions and iRepertoire HTBI primers were the basis on which TCR beta libraries were built. Each CDR3 protein gets one entry after TCRdb re-called the multiplex PCR reads with MiXCR. The profile shows around 240,000 distinct CDR3 sequences, approximately 18% of them singletons. Trimming shortened V by 4 bases and J by 4 bases, and 13 bases separated the two germline ends. The CDR3 is made up of 13 amino acids. Germline CDR1 and CDR2: DFQATT and SNEGSKA (reference sequence). The same sample was also studied in work on T cells in Graves' hyperthyroidism and ophthalmopathy.

This clonotype was sampled from a woman aged 25 to 45 with Graves disease. The V and J genes are TRBV20-1 and TRBJ1-1, with a tentative D call TRBD1 (6 bases). The sequences come from peripheral blood mononuclear cells (PBMCs), collected at new diagnosis, from a patient treated with antithyroid drugs. CDR3 protein: CSAKTGGITEAFF. For the CDR3, the DNA is TGCAGTGCTAAGACAGGCGGGATCACTGAAGCTTTCTTT.